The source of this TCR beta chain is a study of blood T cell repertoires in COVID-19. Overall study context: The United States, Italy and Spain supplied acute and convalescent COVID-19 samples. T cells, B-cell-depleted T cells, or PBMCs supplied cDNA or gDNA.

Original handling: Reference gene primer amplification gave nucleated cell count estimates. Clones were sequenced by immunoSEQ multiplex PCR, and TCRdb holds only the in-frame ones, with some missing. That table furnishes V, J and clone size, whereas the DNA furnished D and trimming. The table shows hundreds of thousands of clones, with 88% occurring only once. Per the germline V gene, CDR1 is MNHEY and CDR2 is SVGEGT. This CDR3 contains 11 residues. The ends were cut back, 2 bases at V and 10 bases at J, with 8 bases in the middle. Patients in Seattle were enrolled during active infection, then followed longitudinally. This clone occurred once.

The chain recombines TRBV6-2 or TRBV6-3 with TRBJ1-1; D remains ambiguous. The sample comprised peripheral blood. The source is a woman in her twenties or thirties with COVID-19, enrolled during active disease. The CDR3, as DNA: TGTGCCAGCAGTTACGGGAGGACAGCTTTCTTT. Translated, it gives CASSYGRTAFF.